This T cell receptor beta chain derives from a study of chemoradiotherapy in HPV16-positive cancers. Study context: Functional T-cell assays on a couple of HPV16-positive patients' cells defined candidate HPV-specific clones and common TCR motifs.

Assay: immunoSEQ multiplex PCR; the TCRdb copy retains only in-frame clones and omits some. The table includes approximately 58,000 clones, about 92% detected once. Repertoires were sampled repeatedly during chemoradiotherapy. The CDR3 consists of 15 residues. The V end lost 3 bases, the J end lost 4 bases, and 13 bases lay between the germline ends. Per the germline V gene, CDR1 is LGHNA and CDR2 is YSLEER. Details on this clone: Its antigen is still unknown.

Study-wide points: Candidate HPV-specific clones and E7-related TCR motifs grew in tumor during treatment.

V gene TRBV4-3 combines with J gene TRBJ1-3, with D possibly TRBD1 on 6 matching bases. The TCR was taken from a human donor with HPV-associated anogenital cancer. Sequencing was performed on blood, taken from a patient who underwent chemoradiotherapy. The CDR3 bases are TGCGCCAGCAGCCAGGGCACAGGGTTAGGAAACACCATATATTTT. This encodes CASSQGTGLGNTIYF.